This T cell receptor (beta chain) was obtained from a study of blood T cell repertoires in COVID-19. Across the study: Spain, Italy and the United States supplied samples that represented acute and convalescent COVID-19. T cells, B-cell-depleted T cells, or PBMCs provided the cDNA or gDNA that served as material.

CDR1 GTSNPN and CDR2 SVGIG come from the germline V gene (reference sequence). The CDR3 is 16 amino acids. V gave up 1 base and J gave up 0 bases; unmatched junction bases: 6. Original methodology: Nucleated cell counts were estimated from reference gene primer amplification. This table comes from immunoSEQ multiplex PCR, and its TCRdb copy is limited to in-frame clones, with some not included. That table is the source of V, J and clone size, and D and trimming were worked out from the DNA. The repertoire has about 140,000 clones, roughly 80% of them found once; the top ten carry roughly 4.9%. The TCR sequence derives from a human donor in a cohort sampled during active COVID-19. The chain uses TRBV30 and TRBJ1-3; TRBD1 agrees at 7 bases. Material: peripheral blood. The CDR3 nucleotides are TGTGCCTGGAGTGATAACAGGGGCGACTCTGGAAACACCATATATTTT. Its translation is CAWSDNRGDSGNTIYF.